This is a list of T cell receptor beta chains from one sample in a study of tumor-infiltrating lymphocytes in oesophageal squamous cell carcinoma. TCRdb re-called the PCR reads with MiXCR, one entry per CDR3 protein. The table includes over 9,500 distinct CDR3 sequences, more than 40% detected once. Sequencing was performed on normal esophageal tissue next to the tumor. These receptors were collected from a male donor with esophageal squamous cell carcinoma. The CDR3 runs from the conserved cysteine through the conserved F or W. D genes are given only for firm matches. Some rows mark clone size as missing; the rest say once, few, many or name a class of expanded clone.

v_gene: TRBV9; abundance: many; d_gene: NA; len: 14; j_gene: TRBJ2-1; CDR3nt: TGTGCCAGCAGCGTAGGTGACAGGTACAATGAGCAGTTCTTC; CDR3aa: CASSVGDRYNEQFF
v_gene: TRBV7-2; abundance: NA; d_gene: NA; len: 14; j_gene: TRBJ2-1; CDR3nt: TGTGCCAGCGGAACAAGGGGCACTTACAATGAGCAGTTCTTC; CDR3aa: CASGTRGTYNEQFF
v_gene: TRBV7-8; abundance: few; d_gene: NA; len: 13; j_gene: TRBJ2-7; CDR3nt: TGTGCCAGCAGCCGGGGCACCTCCTACGAGCAGTACTTC; CDR3aa: CASSRGTSYEQYF
v_gene: TRBV7-8; abundance: NA; d_gene: NA; len: 15; j_gene: TRBJ1-1; CDR3nt: TGTGCCAGCAGCTTAGTTGGGATAATGAACACTGAAGCTTTCTTT; CDR3aa: CASSLVGIMNTEAFF
v_gene: TRBV7-2; abundance: NA; d_gene: NA; len: 13; j_gene: TRBJ1-1; CDR3nt: TGTGCCAGCAGCTTATCGGGGGGCACTGAAGCTTTCTTT; CDR3aa: CASSLSGGTEAFF
v_gene: TRBV5-4; abundance: many; d_gene: TRBD2; len: 15; j_gene: TRBJ2-3; CDR3nt: TGTGCCAGCAGCCCTAGCGGGAGGGCGGGAGATACGCAGTATTTT; CDR3aa: CASSPSGRAGDTQYF
v_gene: TRBV10-3; abundance: few; d_gene: TRBD2; len: 16; j_gene: TRBJ2-1; CDR3nt: TGTGCCATCAGCCCACCGGGACTAGCGGGATACAATGAGCAGTTCTTC; CDR3aa: CAISPPGLAGYNEQFF
v_gene: TRBV7-3; abundance: NA; d_gene: TRBD2; len: 15; j_gene: TRBJ2-1; CDR3nt: TGTGCCAGCAGCCGGTGGGCGGGAGAGGGAAATGAGCAGTTCTTC; CDR3aa: CASSRWAGEGNEQFF
v_gene: TRBV7-6; abundance: NA; d_gene: NA; len: 12; j_gene: TRBJ2-1; CDR3nt: TGTGCCAGCAGCGCTGGGTCCAATGAGCAGTTCTTC; CDR3aa: CASSAGSNEQFF
v_gene: TRBV7-2; abundance: NA; d_gene: NA; len: 13; j_gene: TRBJ2-1; CDR3nt: TGTGCCAGCAGCCTAAACCGCCTCGGTGAGCAGTTCTTC; CDR3aa: CASSLNRLGEQFF
v_gene: TRBV6-1; abundance: many; d_gene: NA; len: 17; j_gene: TRBJ2-7; CDR3nt: TGTGCCAGCAGTGAAGCAAAAGGGGGCGGAATAGCGGGAGAGCAGTACTTC; CDR3aa: CASSEAKGGGIAGEQYF
v_gene: TRBV7-3; abundance: NA; d_gene: NA; len: 13; j_gene: TRBJ1-1; CDR3nt: TGTGCCAGCAGCCCGCCTTTAAAGTCTGAAGCTTTCTTT; CDR3aa: CASSPPLKSEAFF
v_gene: TRBV18; abundance: few; d_gene: NA; len: 12; j_gene: TRBJ1-2; CDR3nt: TGTGCCAGCTCACCACCGCGGGGTGGCTACACCTTC; CDR3aa: CASSPPRGGYTF
v_gene: TRBV7-9; abundance: NA; d_gene: NA; len: 13; j_gene: TRBJ2-6; CDR3nt: TGTGCCAGCAGCTTCCAGGGGGCCAACGTCCTGACTTTC; CDR3aa: CASSFQGANVLTF
v_gene: TRBV6-5; abundance: NA; d_gene: TRBD2; len: 17; j_gene: TRBJ2-1; CDR3nt: TGTGCCAGCAGTTACCCCTTCGGACTAGCGGCATACAATGAGCAGTTCTTC; CDR3aa: CASSYPFGLAAYNEQFF
v_gene: TRBV6-8; abundance: NA; d_gene: TRBD1; len: 20; j_gene: TRBJ2-1; CDR3nt: TGTGCCAGCATGCTCACCCGGGGGACAGGGTTTACAATCGGACCCAATGAGCAGTTCTTC; CDR3aa: CASMLTRGTGFTIGPNEQFF
v_gene: TRBV7-3; abundance: NA; d_gene: NA; len: 16; j_gene: TRBJ2-5; CDR3nt: TGTGCCAGCAGCTTAAATGCCCAGGGGAGCCAAGAGACCCAGTACTTC; CDR3aa: CASSLNAQGSQETQYF
v_gene: TRBV7-2; abundance: NA; d_gene: TRBD1; len: 15; j_gene: TRBJ1-1; CDR3nt: TGTGCCAGCAGCCCCCACAGGGGCGTTGGCACTGAAGCTTTCTTT; CDR3aa: CASSPHRGVGTEAFF
v_gene: TRBV28; abundance: NA; d_gene: TRBD2; len: 15; j_gene: TRBJ2-5; CDR3nt: TGTGCCAGCAGCTCCGGGACTAGCCGGGGAGAGACCCAGTACTTC; CDR3aa: CASSSGTSRGETQYF
v_gene: TRBV7-3; abundance: NA; d_gene: TRBD2; len: 16; j_gene: TRBJ2-1; CDR3nt: TGTGCCAGCAGCTTATCGCCGACTAGCGGATACAATGAGCAGTTCTTC; CDR3aa: CASSLSPTSGYNEQFF
v_gene: TRBV7-9; abundance: NA; d_gene: NA; len: 15; j_gene: TRBJ2-1; CDR3nt: TGTGCCAGCAGCTTAGCGGGAGGAGCCTACAATGAGCAGTTCTTC; CDR3aa: CASSLAGGAYNEQFF
v_gene: TRBV7-3; abundance: NA; d_gene: NA; len: 15; j_gene: TRBJ2-5; CDR3nt: TGTGCCAGCAGCTTATATTCGGGAGAAGGGAATGAGCAGTACTTC; CDR3aa: CASSLYSGEGNEQYF
v_gene: TRBV7-3; abundance: many; d_gene: TRBD1; len: 13; j_gene: TRBJ1-3; CDR3nt: TGTGCCAGCAGCGAGGGACAGGGAAACACCATATATTTT; CDR3aa: CASSEGQGNTIYF
v_gene: TRBV6-8; abundance: many; d_gene: TRBD1; len: 19; j_gene: TRBJ2-6; CDR3nt: TGTGCCAGCAGCCAGATACCGGGACAGGGGTCGTCGGGGGCCAACGTCCTGACTTTC; CDR3aa: CASSQIPGQGSSGANVLTF
v_gene: TRBV11-2; abundance: once; d_gene: NA; len: 12; j_gene: TRBJ2-7; CDR3nt: TGTGCCAGCAGTCTACAGGCAGCCGAGCAGTACTTC; CDR3aa: CASSLQAAEQYF
v_gene: TRBV7-8; abundance: NA; d_gene: NA; len: 16; j_gene: TRBJ2-7; CDR3nt: TGTGCCAGCAGCTTAGTTCCGGGGCAGAGCTCCTACGAGCAGTACTTC; CDR3aa: CASSLVPGQSSYEQYF
v_gene: TRBV7-6; abundance: few; d_gene: TRBD2; len: 16; j_gene: TRBJ2-7; CDR3nt: TGTGCTAGCAGTCCGATCGGACTAGCGCCTAACAATGAGCAGTACTTC; CDR3aa: CASSPIGLAPNNEQYF
v_gene: TRBV2; abundance: NA; d_gene: NA; len: 15; j_gene: TRBJ2-7; CDR3nt: TGTGCCAGCAGTGAACGTGGGACTCCCCCTCACGAGCAGTACTTC; CDR3aa: CASSERGTPPHEQYF
v_gene: TRBV7-6; abundance: few; d_gene: NA; len: 14; j_gene: TRBJ2-7; CDR3nt: TGTGCCAGCAGATTAAGGGGGGACTCCTACGAGCAGTACTTC; CDR3aa: CASRLRGDSYEQYF
v_gene: TRBV7-4; abundance: NA; d_gene: NA; len: 16; j_gene: TRBJ2-3; CDR3nt: NA; CDR3aa: CASSFGAGTNTGELYF
v_gene: TRBV27; abundance: NA; d_gene: NA; len: 12; j_gene: TRBJ2-7; CDR3nt: TGTGCCAGCAGTTCCCACACCTACGAGCAGTACTTC; CDR3aa: CASSSHTYEQYF
v_gene: TRBV28; abundance: once; d_gene: TRBD2; len: 15; j_gene: TRBJ2-5; CDR3nt: TGTGCCAGCAGTTTAGGACTAGCGGACCAAGAGACCCAGTACTTC; CDR3aa: CASSLGLADQETQYF
v_gene: TRBV7-6; abundance: few; d_gene: NA; len: 14; j_gene: TRBJ2-7; CDR3nt: TGTGCCAGCAGCTTAGGGGGGACTTCCAATGAGCAGTACTTC; CDR3aa: CASSLGGTSNEQYF
v_gene: TRBV7-6; abundance: once; d_gene: NA; len: 15; j_gene: TRBJ2-1; CDR3nt: TGTGCCAGCAGCTTCCGGGACAGCGGGGACTATGAGCAGTTCTTC; CDR3aa: CASSFRDSGDYEQFF
v_gene: TRBV7-9; abundance: NA; d_gene: NA; len: 16; j_gene: TRBJ2-7; CDR3nt: TGTGCCAGCAGCCCACGACAGGCCACCAGTAATAGTGAGCAGTACTTC; CDR3aa: CASSPRQATSNSEQYF
v_gene: TRBV7-6; abundance: NA; d_gene: TRBD1; len: 14; j_gene: TRBJ2-3; CDR3nt: TGTGCCAGCAGCCAGGGACAGCGCACAGATACGCAGTATTTT; CDR3aa: CASSQGQRTDTQYF
v_gene: TRBV7-9; abundance: medium-sized; d_gene: NA; len: 15; j_gene: TRBJ2-2; CDR3nt: TGTGCCAGCAGCCCTAACAGGGAAGGCACCGGGGAGCTGTTTTTT; CDR3aa: CASSPNREGTGELFF
v_gene: TRBV7-8; abundance: NA; d_gene: NA; len: 14; j_gene: TRBJ2-5; CDR3nt: TGTGCCAGCAGCTTAGTTTCAGGGCCTGAGACCCAGTACTTC; CDR3aa: CASSLVSGPETQYF
v_gene: TRBV3-1; abundance: NA; d_gene: TRBD2; len: 13; j_gene: TRBJ2-5; CDR3nt: TGTGCCAGCAGCCAAGAGGGACTAGCGACCCAGTACTTC; CDR3aa: CASSQEGLATQYF
v_gene: TRBV5-4; abundance: many; d_gene: TRBD2; len: 16; j_gene: TRBJ2-2; CDR3nt: TGTGCCAGCAGCAACTTAGCGGGGATCGGCACCGGGGAGCTGTTTTTT; CDR3aa: CASSNLAGIGTGELFF
v_gene: TRBV28; abundance: NA; d_gene: NA; len: 15; j_gene: TRBJ2-7; CDR3nt: TGTGCCAGCAGTCCCCGTCGTCTGGCCTCCCACGAGCAGTACTTC; CDR3aa: CASSPRRLASHEQYF
v_gene: TRBV4-2; abundance: NA; d_gene: NA; len: 16; j_gene: TRBJ1-4; CDR3nt: TGTGCCAGCAGCCAAGAGGCGCAGTATCCTAATGAAAAACTGTTTTTT; CDR3aa: CASSQEAQYPNEKLFF
v_gene: TRBV5-1; abundance: few; d_gene: NA; len: 12; j_gene: TRBJ2-1; CDR3nt: TGCGCCAGCAGCTTGGAAGAGGCCGAGCAGTTCTTC; CDR3aa: CASSLEEAEQFF
v_gene: TRBV24-1; abundance: NA; d_gene: TRBD2; len: 15; j_gene: TRBJ2-3; CDR3nt: TGTGCCACCAGTGATTCAGGACTAGTCCGGGATACGCAGTATTTT; CDR3aa: CATSDSGLVRDTQYF
v_gene: TRBV9; abundance: few; d_gene: TRBD1; len: 15; j_gene: TRBJ2-5; CDR3nt: TGTGCCAGCAGCGGCCCCCAGGGGGCTTTTGAGACCCAGTACTTC; CDR3aa: CASSGPQGAFETQYF
v_gene: TRBV7-9; abundance: once; d_gene: NA; len: 13; j_gene: TRBJ2-5; CDR3nt: TGTGCCAGCAGCCAAGGGCCCCCAGAGACCCAGTACTTC; CDR3aa: CASSQGPPETQYF
v_gene: TRBV20-1; abundance: NA; d_gene: NA; len: 13; j_gene: TRBJ1-2; CDR3nt: TGCAGTGCTAGAGGCAGGACGGAGTATGTCTACACCTTC; CDR3aa: CSARGRTEYVYTF
v_gene: TRBV6-9; abundance: NA; d_gene: NA; len: 14; j_gene: TRBJ2-2; CDR3nt: TGTGCCAACCAACAGGTTAAGGCGATCGGGGAGCTGTTTTTT; CDR3aa: CANQQVKAIGELFF
v_gene: TRBV7-3; abundance: few; d_gene: NA; len: 13; j_gene: TRBJ1-6; CDR3nt: TGTGCCAGCAGCTTGGGGGCCAATTCACCCCTCCACTTT; CDR3aa: CASSLGANSPLHF